This entry lists 29 T cell receptor beta chains sequenced from one sample in a study of blood T cells in healthy people across ages. Combining a sample-barcoded 5' primer with a J-beta primer mix, a second PCR ran for roughly 7 to 12 cycles. TCRdb reprocessed the 5' RACE reads via MiXCR and lists one record per CDR3 protein. Among approximately 900,000 distinct CDR3 sequences, 45% to 50% were seen once, and the ten largest hold roughly 12%. Input material: blood. The receptors derive from a man aged 25-40 years in good health.

The genes are TRBV20-1 and TRBJ2-5; D is undetermined. This CDR3 contains 13 residues. V lost 5 bases to trimming and J lost 1 base, with 11 bases between them. Germline V gene lookup returns CDR1 DFQATT and CDR2 SNEGSKA (reference sequence). DNA for the CDR3: TGCAGTGCTCCGGCATGGATCCAAGAGACCCAGTACTTC. It yields the protein CSAPAWIQETQYF.

In its sample, this clonotype was seen a few times. The chain uses TRBV7-2 and TRBJ2-3, with D uncertain. Germline V gives CDR1 SGHTA, CDR2 FQGNSA. The V and J ends lost 4 bases and 4 bases respectively, with 18 bases between them. This CDR3 has 16 amino acids. The CDR3: CASSSTPGPYSDTQYF. For the CDR3, the DNA is TGTGCCAGCAGCTCGACTCCGGGCCCGTATTCAGATACGCAGTATTTT. The full variable domain, its missing parts supplied by reference TRBV7-2 and TRBJ2-3, is GAGVSQSPSNKVTEKGKDVELRCDPISGHTALYWYRQSLGQGLEFLIYFQGNSAPDKSGLPSDRFSAERTGGSVSTLTIQRTQQEDSAVYLCASSSTPGPYSDTQYFGPGTRLTVL.

The chain employs TRBV6-6 and TRBJ1-5; unclear D gene. The germline V gene has CDR1 MNHNY and CDR2 SVGAGI (reference sequence). Between the trimmed V and J ends, which lost 3 bases and 5 bases, there was a span of 11 bases. The CDR3 is made up of 14 amino acids. This chain's CDR3 is CASSYKGNDQPQHF. The CDR3 DNA sequence: TGTGCCAGCAGTTATAAGGGCAACGATCAGCCCCAGCATTTT.

This clonotype was seen only a few times. This rearrangement joins TRBV27 to TRBJ2-7, with D possibly matching TRBD2 (5 bases). V gave up 2 bases and J gave up 0 bases, with 11 bases separating them. CDR1 is MNHEY and CDR2 is SMNVEV in the germline V gene (reference sequence). There are 15 residues in the CDR3. The CDR3 DNA sequence: TGTGCCAGCAGTTTAGGGAGTCCATCCTCCTACGAGCAGTACTTC. Translating gives CASSLGSPSSYEQYF.

This clonotype was counted between two and nine times. The chain employs TRBV11-3 and TRBJ1-1; D gene uncertain. V shed 1 base and J shed 2 bases, with 8 bases lying between them. CDR1 is SGHNT, CDR2 YENEEA, per germline. This CDR3 contains 14 residues. The CDR3 bases are TGTGCCAGCAGCTTAGTGGCCCTAAACACTGAAGCTTTCTTT. Protein: CASSLVALNTEAFF.

The chain joins TRBV28 to TRBJ2-7; D is ambiguous. The CDR3 runs 14 residues. V lost 6 bases and J 3 bases, leaving 15 bases between the germline ends. CDR1 and CDR2 from the germline V gene are MDHEN and SYDVKM. CDR3 in amino acids: CASSPRDEDYEQYF. CDR3 bases: TGTGCCAGCAGCCCTCGAGACGAAGACTACGAGCAGTACTTC.

The J gene is TRBJ2-5, the V gene TRBV29-1; no clear D. Trimming stripped 6 bases from V and 2 bases from J, with 10 bases between. CDR3 length: 12 residues. Germline V gene data show CDR1 as SQVTM and CDR2 as ANQGSEA. The CDR3 loop is CSVALSQETQYF. The CDR3 DNA is TGCAGCGTGGCCCTCAGTCAAGAGACCCAGTACTTC.

The genes are TRBV12-3 or TRBV12-4 and TRBJ1-4; D may be TRBD1 (6 bases). The V and J ends lost 2 bases and 9 bases respectively, with 13 bases between them. This CDR3 has 14 residues. As DNA, the CDR3 is TGTGCCAGCAGTTTAATCCCCGGGGGGCAAAAACTGTTTTTT. Its protein is CASSLIPGGQKLFF.

The J gene is TRBJ2-3, the V gene TRBV6-5; maybe TRBD2 (6 bases). Trimming stripped 2 bases from V and 1 base from J, with 13 bases between. This CDR3 is 16 amino acids long. Per germline, CDR1 MNHEY and CDR2 SVGAGI. The CDR3 loop is CASSYASQRGTDTQYF. CDR3 DNA sequence: TGTGCCAGCAGTTACGCGAGCCAGCGGGGCACAGATACGCAGTATTTT.

This chain links TRBV9 with TRBJ2-5, with D unclear. In germline, CDR1 is SGDLS, CDR2 YYNGEE. The CDR3 spans 14 residues. The V and J ends lost 0 bases and 0 bases respectively, with 6 bases between them. CDR3 protein: CASSVGGNQETQYF. CDR3 in DNA: TGTGCCAGCAGCGTAGGGGGTAACCAAGAGACCCAGTACTTC.

The CDR3 sequence: CASSQESRHWEGHSYEQYF. CDR3 nucleotides: TGCGCCAGCAGCCAAGAAAGCCGGCATTGGGAGGGCCACTCCTACGAGCAGTACTTC. This sequence joins TRBV4-1 and TRBJ2-7; 7 positions agree with TRBD2. Germline V CDR1 and CDR2: MGHRA, YSYEKL. With V trimmed by 0 bases and J by 0 bases, 14 bases remained unmatched. The CDR3 sequence is 19 residues long.

The genes are TRBV6-5 and TRBJ2-1; 7 bases match TRBD1. After removal of 5 bases from V and 2 bases from J, the junction contained 6 bases not matched to a gene. Germline CDR1 reads MNHEY; CDR2 reads SVGAGI. The CDR3 spans 15 residues. The CDR3 sequence: CASSTDTGAYNEQFF. CDR3 sequence (DNA): TGTGCCAGCAGTACAGATACAGGGGCCTACAATGAGCAGTTCTTC.

This sequence joins TRBV6-5 and TRBJ1-4; D gene ambiguous. Trimming took off 7 bases at V and 5 bases at J, with 14 bases between the two ends. Germline V gene lookup returns CDR1 MNHEY and CDR2 SVGAGI. The CDR3 covers 14 residues. CDR3 amino acids: CASTTGAMNEKLFF. The CDR3 coding sequence is TGTGCCAGCACCACGGGCGCTATGAATGAAAAACTGTTTTTT.

This chain links TRBV15 with TRBJ2-5; D is possibly TRBD1 (5 bases). Germline assignment: CDR1 LNHNV and CDR2 YYDKDF (reference sequence). CDR3 length equals 13 residues. Trimming removed 4 bases from V and 5 bases from J, with 11 bases in between. CDR3 DNA: TGTGCCACCAGCAAAGGGGATTGGGAGACCCAGTACTTC. Its protein product is CATSKGDWETQYF.

This clonotype occurred once. Sequence at one end of the junction differs from germline and may be a read error. The chain couples TRBV3-1 to TRBJ2-4, with a weak D call TRBD2 (6 bases). Germline loops: CDR1 LGHDT, CDR2 YNNKEL (reference sequence). This CDR3 spans 11 amino acids. CDR3 loop: CSSSDAREQYF. The CDR3 bases are TGTTCCAGCAGCGATGCACGGGAGCAGTACTTC. The full variable domain, rest sourced from reference TRBV3-1 and TRBJ2-4, is DTAVSQTPKYLVTQMGNDKSIKCEQNLGHDTMYWYKQDSKKFLKIMFSYNNKELIINETVPNRFSPKSPDKAHLNLHINSLELGDSAVYFCSSSDAREQYFGAGTRLSVL.

In this sample, this clonotype turned up once. V gene TRBV25-1 combines with J gene TRBJ2-3, with a weak D call TRBD2 (5 bases). CDR1 is MGHDK, CDR2 SYGVNS, per germline. Trimming left V 1 base short and J 8 bases short, with 10 bases between. This CDR3 is 13 amino acids long. The CDR3 DNA sequence: TGTGCCAGCAGTGAATTCGTGAGCGGTACGCAGTATTTT. The encoded protein is CASSEFVSGTQYF. The full variable domain, rest sourced from reference TRBV25-1 and TRBJ2-3, is EADIYQTPRYLVIGTGKKITLECSQTMGHDKMYWYQQDPGMELHLIHYSYGVNSTEKGDLSSESTVSRIRTEHFPLTLESARPSHTSQYLCASSEFVSGTQYFGPGTRLTVL.

Points on this clonotype: One junction end does not reproduce the germline sequence, and a read error may be involved. The chain recombines TRBV5-6 with TRBJ2-5, with D possibly being TRBD2 (6 bases). This CDR3 spans 13 amino acids. The germline gives CDR1 SGHDT, CDR2 YYEEEE. The DNA of the CDR3 is TGTGCCAGCAGTTTGGGACTCAGCAATGAGCAGTACTTC. It yields the protein CASSLGLSNEQYF.

This clonotype was counted between two and nine times. A read error is possible here, since a much larger clone lies one base away. V is TRBV7-2 and J is TRBJ2-5; D is unclear. The CDR3 contains 14 residues. Germline CDR1 is SGHTA and CDR2 is FQGNSA. V was cut by 3 bases and J by 11 bases, with 19 bases left in between. This CDR3 is CASSFRHSYNEQYF. In nucleotides, the CDR3 is TGTGCCAGCAGCTTCCGGCATTCCTACAATGAGCAGTACTTC.

The V gene is TRBV20-1, the J gene TRBJ2-7; D possibly matches TRBD1 or TRBD2 (5 bases each). CDR3 length equals 14 residues. Germline V lookup: CDR1 DFQATT, CDR2 SNEGSKA (reference sequence). Between the trimmed V and J ends, which lost 6 bases and 0 bases, there was a span of 15 bases. The CDR3 nucleotides are TGCAGTGCGTACACCGGGACGGACTCCTACGAGCAGTACTTC. As protein: CSAYTGTDSYEQYF.

This clonotype was counted between two and nine times. The chain has TRBV7-2 and TRBJ2-3; the D is unclear. From germline, CDR1 is SGHTA and CDR2 FQGNSA. The CDR3 consists of 13 residues. The V end lost 8 bases, the J end lost 2 bases, and 11 bases lay between the germline ends. The CDR3: CASWTGYTDTQYF. The CDR3 DNA follows: TGTGCCAGCTGGACCGGTTACACAGATACGCAGTATTTT. Supplemented by reference TRBV7-2 and TRBJ2-3, the full variable domain reads GAGVSQSPSNKVTEKGKDVELRCDPISGHTALYWYRQSLGQGLEFLIYFQGNSAPDKSGLPSDRFSAERTGGSVSTLTIQRTQQEDSAVYLCASWTGYTDTQYFGPGTRLTVL.

The CDR3 here is CASSPRQGVNTGELFF. The CDR3 bases are TGTGCCAGCAGTCCACGACAGGGGGTGAACACCGGGGAGCTGTTTTTT. The rearrangement joins TRBV27 to TRBJ2-2; 9 nucleotides match TRBD1. In germline, CDR1 is MNHEY, CDR2 SMNVEV (reference sequence). V was clipped by 5 bases and J by 1 base; unmatched bases: 5. The CDR3 covers 16 residues.

This chain joins TRBV20-1 and TRBJ2-7; a weak D match, TRBD1 (5 bases). Germline CDR1 is DFQATT and CDR2 is SNEGSKA (reference sequence). The CDR3 has 12 residues. V was shortened by 1 base and J by 2 bases, with 6 bases between the two germline ends. DNA for the CDR3: TGCAGTGCTAGAGTCAGGGCCTACGAGCAGTACTTC. This encodes CSARVRAYEQYF.

This clonotype was observed at least ten times. V is TRBV9 and J is TRBJ1-2; TRBD1 agrees at 10 bases. CDR1 is SGDLS, CDR2 YYNGEE, per germline. V lost 1 base and J lost 5; bases outside the gene matches: 8. The CDR3 runs 16 residues. DNA for the CDR3: TGTGCCAGCAGCGTACGGGGTGGACAGGGGGGTTATGGCTACACCTTC. Translated, it gives CASSVRGGQGGYGYTF.

The rearrangement uses TRBV20-1 and TRBJ1-2; TRBD1 might be the D (6 bases). This CDR3 has 12 amino acids. Germline lookup yields CDR1 DFQATT and CDR2 SNEGSKA (reference sequence). V gave up 5 bases and J gave up 8 bases, with 15 bases separating them. The CDR3 here is CSAPDSRKGYTF. In DNA form, the CDR3 reads TGCAGTGCTCCGGACAGCCGGAAGGGCTACACCTTC.

The chain is built from TRBV29-1 and TRBJ2-3; TRBD2 matches at 8 bases. With 5 bases clipped from V and 1 base from J, the junction kept 8 bases outside the gene matches. This CDR3 has 15 residues. Germline assignment: CDR1 SQVTM and CDR2 ANQGSEA. The CDR3 coding sequence is TGCAGCGTTAACGGGGGGGCCGAAGGCACAGATACGCAGTATTTT. Amino acids: CSVNGGAEGTDTQYF.

V is TRBV20-1 and J is TRBJ2-3, with D possibly matching TRBD1 (6 bases). Looked up from germline, CDR1 is DFQATT and CDR2 is SNEGSKA (reference sequence). This CDR3 region has 14 residues. The V gene lost 3 bases and the J gene lost 1 base, with 11 bases spanning the gap. CDR3 residues: CSASNRAGTDTQYF. CDR3 bases: TGCAGTGCTAGTAACAGGGCAGGCACAGATACGCAGTATTTT.

This clonotype turned up a few times. The chain carries TRBV5-1 and TRBJ2-7; 9 bases are a match to TRBD1. Per germline, CDR1 SGHRS and CDR2 YFSETQ. The CDR3 is made up of 18 amino acids. J gave up 3 bases and V 4 bases, and 17 bases lay outside the gene matches. The CDR3 loop reads CASSPNYLPGQGNYEQYF. The CDR3 nucleotides are TGCGCCAGCAGCCCGAATTATTTACCGGGACAGGGAAACTACGAGCAGTACTTC.

The CDR3 coding sequence is TGTGCCAGCATTCTCCGGGACAGGGGTCATCAGCCCCAGCATTTT. Residues: CASILRDRGHQPQHF. The chain is built from TRBV12-3 or TRBV12-4 and TRBJ1-5; 10 bases are a match to TRBD1. The CDR3 sequence is 15 residues long. V dropped 7 bases and J dropped 5; count of bases not matched to a gene: 8.

This clonotype was counted between two and nine times. This chain joins TRBV28 and TRBJ2-1, with 8 bases fitting TRBD2. The ends lost 5 bases at V and 5 bases at J; junction bases unmatched: 8. The germline gives CDR1 MDHEN, CDR2 SYDVKM. The CDR3 is 15 amino acids. The CDR3 DNA sequence: TGTGCCAGCAGTCTCACGGGAGCGGGGGACAATGAGCAGTTCTTC. It is translated as CASSLTGAGDNEQFF.